Listed here is a single T cell receptor (beta chain). CDR1 and CDR2 (germline): SGHDT, YYEEEE. This CDR3 contains 14 residues. Deletions cut 4 bases from V and 9 bases from J, with 20 bases between. The protocol was immunoSEQ multiplex PCR, while the TCRdb copy is restricted to in-frame clones and leaves out a portion. The data hold around 210,000 clones, with over 75% observed a single time. This sample stems from a study of blood T cell repertoires in COVID-19. Study-wide background: Whether acute or convalescent, the COVID-19 samples came from the United States, Italy and Spain.

Those enrolled in Seattle joined during active infection and were followed longitudinally afterward. The chain carries TRBV5-6 and TRBJ2-7; a weak D match, TRBD1 (5 bases). The sequence was obtained from a man aged 50 or older with COVID-19, enrolled during active disease. The specimen sequenced was peripheral blood. CDR3 sequence reads: CASSMMTVTKRQYF. CDR3 nucleotides: TGTGCCAGCAGCATGATGACAGTCACAAAGAGGCAGTACTTC.